The 10 T cell receptor beta chains in this list originate from one sample, sequenced in a study of T cell responses to AZD1222 COVID-19 vaccine (dated by TCRdb to 2020 to 2023). Library creation used the immunoSEQ multiplex PCR assay. The source is immuneACCESS, and TCRdb retained only in-frame sequences with V and J called. Part of the clones is not carried over; for the studies checked, unresolved V genes explain less than half of this, and the remainder is unexplained. The sample contains fewer than 150,000 clones, 90% of them found a single time. About 3% of the sample lies in the top ten. The sample's time point label, decoded: baseline before first vaccination. Sequencing was performed on peripheral blood, taken on day 0 of AZD1222 vaccination. The receptors stem from an adult in good health.

This clone was seen just once. The gene calls are TRBV5-1 and TRBJ2-7; 9 nucleotides agree with TRBD1. CDR3 size: 14 residues. V trimming: 2 bases; J trimming: 5 bases; junction bases outside the gene matches: 5. The germline gives CDR1 SGHRS, CDR2 YFSETQ. CDR3 bases: TGCGCCAGCAGCTTCGGGACAGGGTTCAACGAGCAGTACTTC. Translating gives CASSFGTGFNEQYF.

V gene TRBV3-1 (or the pseudogene TRBV3-2) combines with J gene TRBJ2-7; 7 bases map to TRBD1. Trimming at V came to 4 bases and at J to 2 bases, leaving 8 bases not matched to a gene. CDR3 size: 15 residues. Per germline, CDR1 LGHDT and CDR2 YNNKEL (reference sequence). CDR3 sequence reads: CASSLWDSGAYEQYF. CDR3 in DNA: TGTGCCAGCAGCCTATGGGACAGCGGAGCCTACGAGCAGTACTTC.

The CDR3 spells CATSRDPSGAYYNEQFF. In nucleotides, the CDR3 is TGTGCCACCAGCAGAGACCCCTCGGGGGCCTACTACAATGAGCAGTTCTTC. This chain connects TRBV15 to TRBJ2-1; D may match TRBD1 or TRBD2 (6 bases each). Per germline, CDR1 LNHNV and CDR2 YYDKDF (reference sequence). This CDR3 is 17 amino acids long. Trimming pared 0 bases from V and 3 bases from J, leaving 15 bases between.

V gene TRBV6-5 combines with J gene TRBJ2-1, with 7 bases matching TRBD2. CDR3 length equals 13 residues. Looked up from germline, CDR1 is MNHEY and CDR2 is SVGAGI. Trimming removed 8 bases from V and 5 bases from J; junction bases left unmatched: 6. CDR3 residues: CASGRAGDNEQFF. The CDR3 coding sequence is TGTGCCAGCGGGAGGGCCGGGGACAATGAGCAGTTCTTC.

The CDR3 nucleotides are TGTGCCAGTAGTATAGATAGCGACACCTACAATGAGCAGTTCTTC. Protein: CASSIDSDTYNEQFF. This chain joins TRBV19 and TRBJ2-1; the D gene is possibly TRBD2 (5 bases). V lost 0 bases, J lost 2 bases, and 8 bases lay in between. Germline V gene sequence: CDR1 LNHDA, CDR2 SQIVND (reference sequence). The CDR3 sequence is 15 residues long.

In this sample, this clone turned up once. The chain carries TRBV9 and TRBJ2-1, with 7 positions matching TRBD2. Germline V CDR1 and CDR2: SGDLS, YYNGEE. V shed 1 base and J 3 bases; nucleotides not matched to a gene: 4. The CDR3 is 15 residues long. CDR3: CASSVLAELYNEQFF. CDR3 nucleotides: TGTGCCAGCAGCGTACTAGCGGAGCTCTACAATGAGCAGTTCTTC.

This clone was seen a single time. This chain uses TRBV4-1 with TRBJ1-6, with 7 bases fitting TRBD1. After removal of 3 bases from V and 10 bases from J, the junction contained 12 bases not matched to a gene. CDR1 and CDR2 (germline): MGHRA, YSYEKL. The CDR3 runs to 16 residues. CDR3 protein: CASSHPRGDTKSPLHF. For the CDR3, the DNA is TGCGCCAGCAGCCACCCCAGGGGGGACACCAAATCACCCCTCCACTTT.

V is TRBV24-1 and J is TRBJ2-7; a weak D match, TRBD1 (5 bases). Germline-derived CDR1 and CDR2 are KGHDR and SFDVKD. Deletions cut 2 bases from V and 9 bases from J, with 25 bases between. The CDR3 runs to 17 residues. CDR3 protein: CATSDSFGPLTIQGQYF. The CDR3 region has the DNA TGTGCCACCAGTGATTCATTTGGACCCCTGACGATCCAGGGGCAGTACTTC.

This clone was found once. The J gene is TRBJ1-3, the V gene TRBV19; D possibly corresponds to TRBD1 (5 bases). The ends were cut back, 1 base at V and 4 bases at J, with 14 bases in the middle. This CDR3 has 16 amino acids. CDR1 is LNHDA, CDR2 SQIVND, per germline (reference sequence). CDR3 in amino acids: CASSIATGRGGNTIYF. CDR3 sequence (DNA): TGTGCCAGTAGTATAGCCACAGGCCGTGGAGGAAACACCATATATTTT.

A few counts support this clone. This chain connects TRBV25-1 to TRBJ2-7, with a weak D call TRBD2 (6 bases). V gave up 10 bases and J gave up 0 bases, with 13 bases separating them. The germline CDR1 and CDR2 sequences are MGHDK and SYGVNS. CDR3 length equals 13 residues. The CDR3 coding sequence is TGTGCCACCAAATCCGGGAGCTCCTACGAGCAGTACTTC. This encodes CATKSGSSYEQYF.